This T cell receptor (beta chain) was sequenced in a study of cytomegalovirus exposure and HLA in healthy donors. Study-level points and caveats: Whilst most TCR sequences proved rare, a subset of public TCRs occurred across many donors. Three chains linked to CMV were shown in vitro to be specific for CMV antigens. Researchers counted around 180 TCR beta chains as cytomegalovirus-associated. With high specificity and sensitivity, the classifier reportedly diagnosed cytomegalovirus status.

Sequencing was performed with immunoSEQ multiplex PCR; in TCRdb, only in-frame clones are kept and a portion is missing. This sample has about 130,000 clones, with more than 95% found just once. Notes on this clone: Its antigen is unknown.

Sequencing input: PBMCs. This receptor was identified in a man aged 18 to 29 in good health and CMV-seronegative.

The CDR3 is CASSLGLGSYEQYF. DNA for the CDR3: TGTGCCAGCAGCTTGGGACTAGGGTCCTACGAGCAGTACTTC. V is TRBV5-4 and J is TRBJ2-7; a weak D match, TRBD2 (6 bases). Trimming took off 0 bases at V and 1 base at J, with 8 bases between the two ends. The CDR3 is 14 amino acids. Germline CDR1 is SGHNT and CDR2 is YYREEE (reference sequence).